The source of this T cell receptor beta chain is a study of cytomegalovirus exposure and HLA in healthy donors. Whole-study findings and limits: By HLA locus, TCR association rates varied in a later analysis, with DRB1 showing the most and HLA-C the fewest. A later analysis associated 16,951 TCR beta sequences with HLA alleles at a 0.05 false discovery rate. An apparent linkage of common viral pathogens to several of the most significant clusters emerged in a later analysis. Across donors, presence/absence analyses took sequencing depth to be roughly uniform.

The V gene's germline CDR1 is SEHNR and CDR2 FQNEAQ (reference sequence). The CDR3 loop spans 15 amino acids. V shed 4 bases and J shed 1 base, with 13 bases lying between them. PCR amplification relied on 60 Vbeta primers (plus 13 Jbeta primers). The data were produced by immunoSEQ multiplex PCR, yet TCRdb's version contains in-frame clones alone and is incomplete. This sample has roughly 150,000 clones, with about 88% found just once. Worth noting for this clone: Its cognate antigen is unknown.

The TCR sequence derives from a man younger than 40 in good health and CMV-seropositive. The V gene is TRBV7-9, the J gene TRBJ1-1; tentatively, D is TRBD1 (5 bases). Sequencing used PBMCs. CDR3 protein: CASSSLDRKNTEAFF. In DNA, the CDR3 is TGTGCCAGCAGCTCTCTAGACAGAAAGAACACTGAAGCTTTCTTT.